The present entry profiles one T cell receptor beta chain with its context. Its antigen is unknown. The TCR beta CDR3 regions underwent amplification using RNA transcripts as the source. First-round RT-PCR with HTBI primers amplified the TCR CDR3 region. TCRdb reprocessed the multiplex PCR reads with MiXCR, giving one entry per CDR3 protein. This sample has hundreds of thousands of distinct CDR3 sequences, with less than 25% found just once. Each 10 ml fresh peripheral blood draw supplied the PBMCs. This sample was included in a study of T cells in Graves' hyperthyroidism and ophthalmopathy. Study summary: Peripheral blood was secured at the point of initial diagnosis, before any treatment. Study-wide results and caveats: Using 13 V-J features, a model discriminated ophthalmopathy from stable hyperthyroidism.

Germline V gene sequence: CDR1 MNHNS, CDR2 SASEGT. The CDR3 loop spans 11 amino acids. Trimming stripped 8 bases from V and 5 bases from J, with 9 bases between. Sequenced: blood. The genes are TRBV6-1 and TRBJ1-1; D is unresolved. The receptor comes from a man aged 25 to 45 with Graves' ophthalmopathy. The CDR3 sequence is CASPGSTEAFF. The DNA for the CDR3 is TGTGCCAGCCCGGGGAGTACTGAAGCTTTCTTT.